Presented here are 2 T cell receptor beta chains from one specimen sequenced in a study of Ad26.COV2.S vaccination and SARS-CoV-2 variants. Data came from immunoSEQ multiplex PCR; TCRdb stores just in-frame clones and leaves some out. The sample has some 340,000 clones; around 85% are singletons. Treatment reported: about 20 received Ad26.COV2.S at low or high dose, single or two shots; about 5 received placebo; per-sample allocation not given. Repertoires come from day 63 after the first vaccine or placebo injection. The sequences come from peripheral blood, collected in a trial of Ad26.COV2.S vaccine versus placebo. The source of these receptors is a person between 18 and 59 years old who received the Ad26.COV2.S COVID-19 vaccine or a placebo.

A single count supports this clone. The V gene is TRBV11-3, the J gene TRBJ1-1; D unresolved. CDR3 size: 13 residues. Trimming pared 0 bases from V and 4 bases from J, leaving 6 bases between. Germline V CDR1 and CDR2: SGHNT, YENEEA. The CDR3 here is CASSLDRSTEAFF. The CDR3 DNA sequence: TGTGCCAGCAGCTTAGATAGGAGCACTGAAGCTTTCTTT.

The chain is built from TRBV19 and TRBJ1-6, with 7 bases that match TRBD1. Per the germline V gene, CDR1 is LNHDA and CDR2 is SQIVND (reference sequence). Germline trimming cut 4 bases from V and 11 bases from J; bases unmatched to any gene: 5. CDR3 length: 13 amino acids. CDR3 region: CASSTGTETPLHF. The CDR3 region has the DNA TGTGCCAGTAGTACCGGGACAGAAACACCCCTCCACTTT.